This T cell receptor (beta chain) was recovered during a study of blood T cell repertoires in COVID-19. Study in general: Acute and convalescent COVID-19 samples came from the United States, Italy and Spain. The cDNA or gDNA used as material had been derived from T cells, B-cell-depleted T cells, or PBMCs.

Looked up from germline, CDR1 is SNHLY and CDR2 is FYNNEI. The V segment lost 6 bases and the J segment 4 bases; nucleotides outside the gene matches: 8. The CDR3 is made up of 15 amino acids. Per the original methods: Nucleated cell number was recorded as an estimate derived from reference gene primer amplification. Sequenced by immunoSEQ multiplex PCR; TCRdb stores in-frame clones only, minus some. For V, J and clone size, that table is used; D and trimming come from the DNA. The top ten clones hold roughly 4.5% of a sample with some 110,000 clones, over 75% of them seen once. Sequencing was carried out using peripheral blood. The genes are TRBV2 and TRBJ2-2, with 7 nucleotides matching TRBD1. The source of this sequence is a man between 45 and 60 years old with acute or convalescent COVID-19. As DNA, the CDR3 is TGTGCCAGCAGCGCAGGGGGATTGGGCACCGGGGAGCTGTTTTTT. This sequence encodes CASSAGGLGTGELFF.